These T cell receptor beta chains were read from a single sample in a study of beta chain features in type 1 diabetes. The method was immunoSEQ multiplex PCR; TCRdb's version includes in-frame clones alone and lacks a portion of them. The sample lists about 660,000 clones, roughly an eighth occurring once. The sequencing sample was made of naive CD4+ T cells from blood. The receptors originated from a man aged 18 to 29 with type 1 diabetes. Both conserved end residues are part of each CDR3. Each record gives: J gene, clone size, D gene, V gene, CDR3 DNA, CDR3 protein. D genes are given only for firm matches. Some rows have no size entry. The others give once, few or many, or a class for an expanded clone.

j_call: TRBJ2-3; clone_size: few; d_call: -; v_call: TRBV5-4; cdr3_nt: TGTGCCAGCAGCTTTCGAGCGGACACAGATACGCAGTATTTT; cdr3_aa: CASSFRADTDTQYF
j_call: TRBJ2-3; clone_size: few; d_call: -; v_call: TRBV4-2; cdr3_nt: TGTGCCAGCAGCCTCCCGGAGGGCCGAACAGATACGCAGTATTTT; cdr3_aa: CASSLPEGRTDTQYF
j_call: TRBJ2-1; clone_size: -; d_call: -; v_call: TRBV27; cdr3_nt: TGTGCCAGCAGTTTACAGGAGGGGGCCTACAATGAGCAGTTCTTC; cdr3_aa: CASSLQEGAYNEQFF
j_call: TRBJ2-1; clone_size: few; d_call: TRBD2; v_call: TRBV25-1; cdr3_nt: TGTGCCAGCAGTGAACCGGGACTAGGCTCCAATGAGCAGTTCTTC; cdr3_aa: CASSEPGLGSNEQFF
j_call: TRBJ1-4; clone_size: -; d_call: -; v_call: TRBV6-6; cdr3_nt: TGTGCCAGCAGTCTCAGAGGTGAAAAACTGTTTTTT; cdr3_aa: CASSLRGEKLFF
j_call: TRBJ2-7; clone_size: -; d_call: -; v_call: TRBV18; cdr3_nt: TGTGCCAGCTCACCACCGTCCAGGGCTAACTACGAGCAGTACTTC; cdr3_aa: CASSPPSRANYEQYF
j_call: TRBJ2-5; clone_size: few; d_call: -; v_call: TRBV7-6; cdr3_nt: TGTGCCAGCAGCTTGATAAAACAAGAGACCCAGTACTTC; cdr3_aa: CASSLIKQETQYF
j_call: TRBJ2-1; clone_size: -; d_call: TRBD1; v_call: TRBV11-2; cdr3_nt: TGTGCCAGCAGCTCCCCGTCTTCCCCGGTCAGGGGGAAGTTCTTC; cdr3_aa: CASSSPSSPVRGKFF
j_call: TRBJ2-5; clone_size: -; d_call: TRBD1; v_call: TRBV5-4; cdr3_nt: TGTGCCAGCAGCACAGCCGGGACAGGGGTCAAAGAGACCCAGTACTTC; cdr3_aa: CASSTAGTGVKETQYF
j_call: TRBJ2-3; clone_size: -; d_call: TRBD1; v_call: TRBV25-1; cdr3_nt: TGTGCCAGCAGTCCCCGACAGGGCCCAGATACGCAGTATTTT; cdr3_aa: CASSPRQGPDTQYF
j_call: TRBJ2-1; clone_size: few; d_call: TRBD1; v_call: TRBV28; cdr3_nt: TGTGCCAGCAGCTCAAATTACCGGGACAGGTACAATGAGCAGTTCTTC; cdr3_aa: CASSSNYRDRYNEQFF
j_call: TRBJ2-7; clone_size: few; d_call: -; v_call: TRBV5-4; cdr3_nt: TGTGCCAGCAGTCCCTGGACGGGTACCTACGAGCAGTACTTC; cdr3_aa: CASSPWTGTYEQYF
j_call: TRBJ1-1; clone_size: -; d_call: -; v_call: TRBV29-1; cdr3_nt: TGCAGCGTTGGGCCAGGACTGAACACTGAAGCTTTCTTT; cdr3_aa: CSVGPGLNTEAFF
j_call: TRBJ2-3; clone_size: -; d_call: TRBD2; v_call: TRBV30; cdr3_nt: TGTGCCTGGAGCTCGAAGGGAGGGACAGATACGCAGTATTTT; cdr3_aa: CAWSSKGGTDTQYF
j_call: TRBJ1-2; clone_size: few; d_call: -; v_call: TRBV7-8; cdr3_nt: TGTGCCAGCAGCTTAGGAGGGCCAGGGTATGGCTACACCTTC; cdr3_aa: CASSLGGPGYGYTF
j_call: TRBJ2-7; clone_size: -; d_call: TRBD2; v_call: TRBV7-2; cdr3_nt: TGTGCCAGCAGCCCTACCGCGGGAGGCGTGCAGTACTTC; cdr3_aa: CASSPTAGGVQYF
j_call: TRBJ1-6; clone_size: -; d_call: -; v_call: TRBV4-2; cdr3_nt: TGTGCCAGCAGCCTCCAGGGTTGGTCACCCCTCCACTTT; cdr3_aa: CASSLQGWSPLHF
j_call: TRBJ2-3; clone_size: -; d_call: TRBD1; v_call: TRBV27; cdr3_nt: TGTGCCAGCAGTTCAACAGGGGGCCACCCTCTCAGCACAGATACGCAGTATTTT; cdr3_aa: CASSSTGGHPLSTDTQYF
j_call: TRBJ2-5; clone_size: -; d_call: TRBD1; v_call: TRBV6-1; cdr3_nt: TGTGCCACCCCCGACAGGGACCCCGAACAGACCCAGTACTTC; cdr3_aa: CATPDRDPEQTQYF
j_call: TRBJ2-3; clone_size: few; d_call: -; v_call: TRBV29-1; cdr3_nt: TGCAGCGTTGCCCATTTGCGGGGGCAGGTTCAAAATACGCAGTATTTT; cdr3_aa: CSVAHLRGQVQNTQYF
j_call: TRBJ2-3; clone_size: -; d_call: -; v_call: TRBV29-1; cdr3_nt: TGCAGCGTTGAAGGTCGTTCCAGCACAGATACGCAGTATTTT; cdr3_aa: CSVEGRSSTDTQYF
j_call: TRBJ1-5; clone_size: few; d_call: -; v_call: TRBV30; cdr3_nt: TGTGCCTGGAGTGTGGAAGGATATCAGCCCCAGCATTTT; cdr3_aa: CAWSVEGYQPQHF
j_call: TRBJ2-7; clone_size: -; d_call: -; v_call: TRBV29-1; cdr3_nt: TGCAGCGCGGTCCCCCGGGACGGAATCTACGAGCAGTACTTC; cdr3_aa: CSAVPRDGIYEQYF
j_call: TRBJ2-2; clone_size: few; d_call: TRBD1; v_call: TRBV2; cdr3_nt: TGTGCCAGCACCACTTACCAGGGGGCAGAGCTGTTTTTT; cdr3_aa: CASTTYQGAELFF
j_call: TRBJ1-2; clone_size: -; d_call: -; v_call: TRBV29-1; cdr3_nt: TGCAGCGTCGCCCATGGACAGATTTATGGCTACACCTTC; cdr3_aa: CSVAHGQIYGYTF
j_call: TRBJ2-5; clone_size: once; d_call: TRBD2; v_call: TRBV28; cdr3_nt: TGTGCCTCCAGCGGGGGTGGGGAAGAGACCCAGTACTTC; cdr3_aa: CASSGGGEETQYF
j_call: TRBJ2-5; clone_size: few; d_call: -; v_call: TRBV7-8; cdr3_nt: TGTGCCAGCAGCCCGAAACAGGGTCAAGAGACCCAGTACTTC; cdr3_aa: CASSPKQGQETQYF
j_call: TRBJ2-5; clone_size: -; d_call: -; v_call: TRBV10-2; cdr3_nt: TGCGCCAGCAGTCGACAGGCTCCGGAGACCCAGTACTTC; cdr3_aa: CASSRQAPETQYF
j_call: TRBJ2-3; clone_size: few; d_call: TRBD2; v_call: TRBV30; cdr3_nt: TGTGCCCTGGGGCTAGCGGGGGGGCCTGTTACGCAGTATTTT; cdr3_aa: CALGLAGGPVTQYF
j_call: TRBJ1-4; clone_size: few; d_call: TRBD1; v_call: TRBV30; cdr3_nt: TGTGCCTGGGCGGGACAGCGTCGGGAAAAACTGTTTTTT; cdr3_aa: CAWAGQRREKLFF
j_call: TRBJ2-7; clone_size: few; d_call: -; v_call: TRBV6-6; cdr3_nt: TGTGCCAGCAGAATTACCGGGGGCAGTCCCTACGAGCAGTACTTC; cdr3_aa: CASRITGGSPYEQYF
j_call: TRBJ2-5; clone_size: -; d_call: -; v_call: TRBV7-2; cdr3_nt: TGTGCCAGCAGCTACAACTACGGGTTCCAAGAGACCCAGTACTTC; cdr3_aa: CASSYNYGFQETQYF
j_call: TRBJ2-7; clone_size: -; d_call: -; v_call: TRBV5-4; cdr3_nt: TGTGCCAGCAGCCCTTGGCGCCGTGAGAGCTCCTACGAGCAGTACTTC; cdr3_aa: CASSPWRRESSYEQYF
j_call: TRBJ2-2; clone_size: -; d_call: TRBD2; v_call: TRBV4-3; cdr3_nt: TGCGCCAGCAGCCGGTCGGGGGGGCCGAACACCGGGGAGCTGTTTTTT; cdr3_aa: CASSRSGGPNTGELFF
j_call: TRBJ1-2; clone_size: -; d_call: -; v_call: TRBV29-1; cdr3_nt: TGCAGCGCCGAAGGTTTCGACCCGTCCTATGGCTACACCTTC; cdr3_aa: CSAEGFDPSYGYTF
j_call: TRBJ2-5; clone_size: -; d_call: TRBD1; v_call: TRBV5-1; cdr3_nt: TGCGCCAGCAGCTCTCGGACAGGGGGCTTGGAGACCCAGTACTTC; cdr3_aa: CASSSRTGGLETQYF
j_call: TRBJ1-2; clone_size: -; d_call: -; v_call: TRBV2; cdr3_nt: TGTGCCAGCAGGAGAGAGTATAACTATGGCTACACCTTC; cdr3_aa: CASRREYNYGYTF
j_call: TRBJ2-2; clone_size: few; d_call: -; v_call: TRBV6-1; cdr3_nt: TGTGCCAAACCTAAGGGTAGCGCGAACACCGGGGAGCTGTTTTTT; cdr3_aa: CAKPKGSANTGELFF
j_call: TRBJ1-1; clone_size: -; d_call: -; v_call: TRBV30; cdr3_nt: TGTGCCTGGGGGAACACTGAAGCTTTCTTT; cdr3_aa: CAWGNTEAFF
j_call: TRBJ1-4; clone_size: -; d_call: -; v_call: TRBV5-1; cdr3_nt: TGCGCCAGCAGCTTGGTATCTAGGGTCGGGACTAATGAAAAACTGTTTTTT; cdr3_aa: CASSLVSRVGTNEKLFF
j_call: TRBJ1-6; clone_size: few; d_call: -; v_call: TRBV7-2; cdr3_nt: TGTGCCAGCAGCTTAGCTGCTGGGGGGCCCCTCCACTTT; cdr3_aa: CASSLAAGGPLHF
j_call: TRBJ1-1; clone_size: few; d_call: -; v_call: TRBV30; cdr3_nt: TGTGCCTGGAGTGTAGGGAATTTTAACACTGAAGCTTTCTTT; cdr3_aa: CAWSVGNFNTEAFF